The 28 T cell receptor beta chains in this list originate from one sample, sequenced in a study of cytomegalovirus exposure and HLA in healthy donors (dated by TCRdb to the late 2010s). The method was the immunoSEQ multiplex PCR assay. A mixture of 60 forward primers for TCR Vbeta segments and 13 reverse primers for TCR Jbeta segments was used in the multiplex PCR. TCRdb stores this immuneACCESS table with in-frame sequences only. Part of the clones is absent; in the studies checked, under half of the shortfall reflects unresolved V genes, and no reason is known for the rest. The sample data list roughly 130,000 clones, and over 70% of these were observed just once. Around 1.9% of the sample rests with the top ten. The material sequenced was PBMCs. Source of these receptors: a middle-aged woman in good health and CMV-seronegative.

The genes are TRBV9 and TRBJ1-2; D is uncertain. Germline V gene data show CDR1 as SGDLS and CDR2 as YYNGEE. CDR3 length: 17 amino acids. The V end lost 4 bases, the J end lost 1 base, and 20 bases lay between the germline ends. The CDR3 DNA follows: TGTGCCAGCAGCTCTGGACTCTCTTCGGCGCTTAACTATGGCTACACCTTC. It yields the protein CASSSGLSSALNYGYTF.

The V and J genes are TRBV19 and TRBJ2-4; TRBD2 matches at 13 bases. Germline V CDR1 and CDR2: LNHDA, SQIVND (reference sequence). Trimming took 7 bases from V and 0 from J; bases not matched to a gene: 12. The CDR3 length is 19 residues. Written as DNA, the CDR3 is TGTGCCAGTACCGCCGACGGGACTAGCGGGATTGGAGCCAAAAACATTCAGTACTTC. This gives the protein CASTADGTSGIGAKNIQYF. The variable domain in full, completed from reference TRBV19 and TRBJ2-4, reads DGGITQSPKYLFRKEGQNVTLSCEQNLNHDAMYWYRQDPGQGLRLIYYSQIVNDFQKGDIAEGYSVSREKKESFPLTVTSAQKNPTAFYLCASTADGTSGIGAKNIQYFGAGTRLSVL.

The V call is TRBV6-5, the J call TRBJ2-7; D may be TRBD1 (5 bases). CDR3 size: 16 residues. The V and J ends lost 0 bases and 2 bases respectively, with 14 bases between them. The germline V gene has CDR1 MNHEY and CDR2 SVGAGI. CDR3 coding DNA: TGTGCCAGCAGTTACTCGAAAAGGGGTGGTACCTACGAGCAGTACTTC. Its translation is CASSYSKRGGTYEQYF.

The CDR3 DNA reads as TGTGCCAGCAGCTCCTCAGGGTCCGAGCAGTACTTC. Amino acid sequence: CASSSSGSEQYF. The chain uses TRBV13 and TRBJ2-7; D possibly corresponds to TRBD1 (5 bases). The CDR3 consists of 12 residues. The ends were cut back, 4 bases at V and 6 bases at J, with 10 bases in the middle. Germline loops: CDR1 PRHDT, CDR2 FYEKMQ (reference sequence).

The V gene is TRBV14, the J gene TRBJ1-1, with D maybe TRBD1 (6 bases). The CDR3 spans 14 residues. V was trimmed by 2 bases and J by 3 bases, leaving 10 bases between them. Germline V lookup: CDR1 SGHDN, CDR2 FVKESK. The DNA for the CDR3 is TGTGCCAGCAGCCAACTCCGACAGGACACTGAAGCTTTCTTT. Translation gives CASSQLRQDTEAFF. The full variable domain, completed using reference TRBV14 and TRBJ1-1, is EAGVTQFPSHSVIEKGQTVTLRCDPISGHDNLYWYRRVMGKEIKFLLHFVKESKQDESGMPNNRFLAERTGGTYSTLKVQPAELEDSGVYFCASSQLRQDTEAFFGQGTRLTVV.

The chain combines TRBV7-9 with TRBJ2-3, with TRBD2 as a possible D gene (5 bases). V lost 4 bases to trimming and J lost 0 bases, with 14 bases between them. The CDR3 totals 16 residues. Germline CDR1 reads SEHNR; CDR2 reads FQNEAQ (reference sequence). Written as DNA, the CDR3 is TGTGCCAGCAGCTCGATATGGACGGGGAGCACAGATACGCAGTATTTT. Amino acids: CASSSIWTGSTDTQYF.

This clone showed up just a few times. The genes are TRBV10-3 and TRBJ2-1, with 9 bases identical to TRBD1. Losses at the gene ends were 10 bases for V and 5 bases for J; bases not matched to a gene: 9. Per the germline V gene, CDR1 is ENHRY and CDR2 is SYGVKD. The CDR3 is made up of 14 amino acids. CDR3 sequence reads: CATDPGQGNNEQFF. In DNA form, the CDR3 reads TGTGCCACCGATCCGGGACAGGGCAACAATGAGCAGTTCTTC.

The table lists this clone with a few counts. V gene TRBV25-1 combines with J gene TRBJ2-1, with 13 nucleotides matching TRBD2. Germline values: CDR1 MGHDK, CDR2 SYGVNS. The V gene end was trimmed by 4 bases and the J gene end by 9 bases; junction bases not matched to a gene: 9. The CDR3 contains 16 residues. The CDR3 here is CASSATVGLAGVEQFF. The CDR3 DNA reads TGTGCCAGCAGTGCCACGGTTGGACTAGCGGGAGTTGAGCAGTTCTTC.

The rearrangement joins TRBV28 to TRBJ1-6; D unresolved. Trimming stripped 7 bases from V and 0 bases from J, with 13 bases between. The CDR3 consists of 16 residues. CDR1 MDHEN and CDR2 SYDVKM come from the germline V gene. DNA of the CDR3: TGTGCCAGCACCCTTGCCCGGAGCTCCTATAATTCACCCCTCCACTTT. It yields the protein CASTLARSSYNSPLHF. Looking up the rest from reference TRBV28 and TRBJ1-6 gives the full variable domain: DVKVTQSSRYLVKRTGEKVFLECVQDMDHENMFWYRQDPGLGLRLIYFSYDVKMKEKGDIPEGYSVSREKKERFSLILESASTNQTSMYLCASTLARSSYNSPLHFGNGTRLTVT.

This clone was counted a few times. The CDR3 nucleotides read TGCGCCAGCAGTGTCCTGGGACAGGGGGACCGTATCGGCTACACCTTC. It specifies CASSVLGQGDRIGYTF. V is TRBV10-2 and J is TRBJ1-2, with 11 bases that match TRBD1. The V segment lost 4 bases and the J segment 8 bases; nucleotides outside the gene matches: 12. CDR3 size: 16 residues. Germline V gene lookup returns CDR1 WSHSY and CDR2 SAAADI.

This clone was counted a single time. V gene TRBV6-1 combines with J gene TRBJ1-1, with D unresolved. CDR3 size: 13 residues. Deletions cut 2 bases from V and 5 bases from J, with 9 bases between. In germline, CDR1 is MNHNS, CDR2 SASEGT. Here the CDR3 DNA reads TGTGCCAGCAGTGAACTAATCCAAACTGAAGCTTTCTTT. Amino acids: CASSELIQTEAFF.

The genes are TRBV28 and TRBJ1-5; D unresolved. Trimming removed 2 bases at V and 7 bases at J, with 6 bases between. CDR1 MDHEN and CDR2 SYDVKM come from the germline V gene. CDR3 length: 12 residues. CDR3: CASSLGGQPQHF. The CDR3, as DNA: TGTGCCAGCAGTTTAGGAGGCCAGCCCCAGCATTTT.

The gene calls are TRBV27 and TRBJ2-5, with D unresolved. Gene TRBJ2-7 matches the end of the DNA better, so the J call may be wrong. In germline, CDR1 is MNHEY, CDR2 SMNVEV (reference sequence). CDR3 length: 14 residues. The CDR3 is CASGHGSRSYEQYF. CDR3 coding DNA: TGTGCCAGCGGGCACGGCTCCCGCTCCTACGAGCAGTACTTC.

The genes are TRBV6-1 and TRBJ2-1, with 8 bases fitting TRBD2. The CDR3 spans 14 residues. CDR1 and CDR2 from the germline V gene are MNHNS and SASEGT. V trimming: 5 bases; J trimming: 9 bases; junction bases outside the gene matches: 9. CDR3 sequence (DNA): TGTGCCAGCAGTCCTAGAGCGGGAGTAGGTGAGCAGTTCTTC. Amino acid sequence: CASSPRAGVGEQFF.

This chain links TRBV19 with TRBJ1-2; 7 bases align to TRBD1. This CDR3 region has 14 residues. Trimming removed 6 bases from V and 2 bases from J; junction bases left unmatched: 6. Germline CDR1 reads LNHDA; CDR2 reads SQIVND (reference sequence). CDR3 bases: TGTGCCAGTAGGACATTGACAGGGAACTATGGCTACACCTTC. Amino acid sequence: CASRTLTGNYGYTF.

The chain combines TRBV28 with TRBJ1-1; the D is unclear. CDR1 is MDHEN and CDR2 is SYDVKM in the germline V gene. The CDR3 runs to 13 residues. V lost 3 bases and J 4 bases, leaving 9 bases between the germline ends. DNA for the CDR3: TGTGCCAGCAGTTTCCCACAGAGCACTGAAGCTTTCTTT. Its translation is CASSFPQSTEAFF.

This clone came up a few times. This sequence joins TRBV9 and TRBJ2-3; D not resolved. V was cut by 2 bases and J by 1 base, with 11 bases left in between. The CDR3 is 15 residues long. Germline V CDR1 and CDR2: SGDLS, YYNGEE. The CDR3 here is CASSVSAAGTDTQYF. The CDR3 DNA follows: TGTGCCAGCAGCGTGTCGGCCGCGGGCACAGATACGCAGTATTTT.

The genes are TRBV2 and TRBJ1-4; 8 nucleotides match TRBD1. The CDR3 totals 14 residues. Losses at the gene ends were 6 bases for V and 8 bases for J; bases not matched to a gene: 8. Germline-derived CDR1 and CDR2 are SNHLY and FYNNEI. CDR3 loop: CASRIGQGREKLFF. CDR3 DNA sequence: TGTGCCAGCAGGATAGGACAGGGTCGGGAAAAACTGTTTTTT.

The V and J genes are TRBV5-1 and TRBJ2-1; a possible D gene is TRBD2 (5 bases). CDR1 SGHRS and CDR2 YFSETQ come from the germline V gene. The CDR3 covers 15 residues. V was clipped by 0 bases and J by 4 bases, with 11 bases between them. The CDR3 spells CASSLAGEGYNEQFF. The CDR3 DNA sequence: TGCGCCAGCAGCTTGGCCGGGGAAGGATACAATGAGCAGTTCTTC.

Only a few counts were recorded for this clone. This rearrangement joins TRBV9 to TRBJ1-3; TRBD1 is a possible D gene (5 bases). CDR3 length equals 15 residues. V gave up 0 bases and J gave up 1 base, with 8 bases separating them. Per the germline V gene, CDR1 is SGDLS and CDR2 is YYNGEE. The DNA for the CDR3 is TGTGCCAGCAGCGTAGAAGGGGTTTCTGGAAACACCATATATTTT. This codes for CASSVEGVSGNTIYF.

The chain employs TRBV6-5 and TRBJ2-2; D is possibly TRBD2 (7 bases). Germline CDR1 MNHEY, CDR2 SVGAGI. The V and J ends lost 4 bases and 5 bases respectively, with 14 bases between them. This CDR3 contains 15 residues. DNA of the CDR3: TGTGCCAGCAGTTTGGGGGGGGCGGGGACCGGGGAGCTGTTTTTT. As protein: CASSLGGAGTGELFF.

The chain couples TRBV4-2 to TRBJ2-3; D ambiguous. Trimming pared 0 bases from V and 2 bases from J, leaving 12 bases between. Germline V gives CDR1 LGHNA, CDR2 YNFKEQ. CDR3 size: 16 residues. The CDR3 coding sequence is TGTGCCAGCAGCCAAGACTCCAGCGCGAACACAGATACGCAGTATTTT. Translation gives CASSQDSSANTDTQYF.

The chain employs TRBV5-6 and TRBJ1-3; unclear D gene. With 4 bases removed from V and 0 bases from J, the gap between germline ends came to 8 bases. The germline CDR1 and CDR2 sequences are SGHDT and YYEEEE. The CDR3 consists of 14 residues. The CDR3 loop reads CASSPLPSGNTIYF. Here the CDR3 DNA reads TGTGCCAGCAGCCCTCTTCCCTCTGGAAACACCATATATTTT.

CDR3 loop: CASNVNTPTSGNTIYF. The CDR3 coding sequence is TGTGCCAGCAACGTGAATACCCCGACATCTGGAAACACCATATATTTT. V is TRBV27 and J is TRBJ1-3; the D is unclear. The CDR3 has 16 amino acids. Trimming removed 7 bases from V and 1 base from J, with 17 bases in between. CDR1 MNHEY and CDR2 SMNVEV come from the germline V gene (reference sequence).

The chain uses TRBV18 and TRBJ2-1; TRBD2 matches at 7 bases. CDR3 length: 18 amino acids. V dropped 3 bases and J dropped 2; count of bases not matched to a gene: 13. The V gene's germline CDR1 is KGHSH and CDR2 LQKENI. CDR3 in amino acids: CASSPAPARAGPYNEQFF. CDR3 sequence (DNA): TGTGCCAGCTCACCGGCCCCCGCGAGAGCGGGGCCCTACAATGAGCAGTTCTTC.

This chain uses TRBV19 with TRBJ2-1; D might be TRBD2 (5 bases). V shed 5 bases and J shed 15 bases, with 20 bases lying between them. The CDR3 is made up of 13 amino acids. Germline V gene sequence: CDR1 LNHDA, CDR2 SQIVND (reference sequence). CDR3 bases: TGTGCCAGTAGTGAGAGCCTTACCCCGAGGGCGTTCTTC. Protein sequence: CASSESLTPRAFF.

The V call is TRBV29-1, the J call TRBJ2-7; 11 nucleotides agree with TRBD2. Germline V gene data show CDR1 as SQVTM and CDR2 as ANQGSEA. The trim removed 4 bases at V and 5 bases at J, leaving 4 bases unmatched. The CDR3 spans 13 residues. CDR3 in amino acids: CSVALAGVNEQYF. The CDR3, as DNA: TGCAGCGTTGCACTAGCGGGAGTCAACGAGCAGTACTTC.

V and J are TRBV7-3 and TRBJ2-1; TRBD2 matches 9 bases. The CDR3 contains 15 residues. V lost 1 base to trimming and J lost 7 bases; unmatched junction nucleotides: 5. Per germline, CDR1 SGHTA and CDR2 FQGTGA. CDR3 sequence: CASSLIAGELNEQFF. The CDR3 DNA reads as TGTGCCAGCAGCTTAATAGCGGGGGAACTGAATGAGCAGTTCTTC.